Presented here are 16 T cell receptor beta chains from one specimen sequenced in a study of T cell responses to AZD1222 COVID-19 vaccine. Profiled with immunoSEQ multiplex PCR; TCRdb holds only in-frame clones, not every one. Of 130,000 to 150,000 clones in the sample, about 87% were seen once. Sequenced material: peripheral blood, taken on day 0 of MenACWY control vaccination. All receptors come from an adult in good health.

This clone was seen a handful of times. The genes are TRBV6-5 and TRBJ1-2; a weak D match, TRBD1 (5 bases). With 5 bases removed from V and 5 bases from J, the gap between germline ends came to 15 bases. This CDR3 is 14 amino acids long. CDR1 MNHEY and CDR2 SVGAGI come from the germline V gene. For the CDR3, the DNA is TGTGCCAGCAGTAACCTGGGACTTCTTTATGGCTACACCTTC. It is translated as CASSNLGLLYGYTF.

The chain joins TRBV28 to TRBJ1-4; 9 nucleotides match TRBD1. CDR3 length: 15 residues. Germline V gene sequence: CDR1 MDHEN, CDR2 SYDVKM. The J segment lost 6 bases and the V segment lost 5 bases, leaving 7 bases of the junction unmatched. CDR3 sequence: CASSAWTGEDEKLFF. As DNA, the CDR3 is TGTGCCAGCAGTGCCTGGACAGGGGAGGATGAAAAACTGTTTTTT. Full variable domain (remainder filled in from reference TRBV28 and TRBJ1-4): DVKVTQSSRYLVKRTGEKVFLECVQDMDHENMFWYRQDPGLGLRLIYFSYDVKMKEKGDIPEGYSVSREKKERFSLILESASTNQTSMYLCASSAWTGEDEKLFFGSGTQLSVL.

The chain combines TRBV14 with TRBJ1-2, with D maybe TRBD1 (6 bases). V lost 2 bases and J lost 0, with 16 bases in between. In germline, CDR1 is SGHDN, CDR2 FVKESK. There are 17 residues in the CDR3. The CDR3 spells CASSQKDSRGTNYGYTF. The CDR3 coding sequence is TGTGCCAGCAGCCAAAAGGACAGCCGAGGTACTAACTATGGCTACACCTTC.

CDR3 loop: CASSFTKNTEAFF. As DNA, the CDR3 is TGTGCCAGCAGCTTCACAAAGAACACTGAAGCTTTCTTT. This chain connects TRBV11-3 to TRBJ1-1; D gene uncertain. The CDR3 is 13 residues long. The germline V gene encodes CDR1 SGHNT and CDR2 YENEEA. The V and J ends lost 3 bases and 1 base respectively, with 6 bases between them.

The chain uses TRBV5-1 and TRBJ1-2, with D uncertain. From germline, CDR1 is SGHRS and CDR2 YFSETQ. The CDR3 spans 15 residues. V gave up 2 bases and J gave up 5 bases, with 16 bases separating them. The chain's CDR3 is CASSFDVSVGYGYTF. The CDR3 bases are TGCGCCAGCAGCTTTGACGTATCCGTAGGGTATGGCTACACCTTC.

J is TRBJ2-7 and V is TRBV29-1, with TRBD2 matching 13 bases. Germline CDR1 is SQVTM and CDR2 is ANQGSEA. V was pared by 7 bases and J by 1 base, with 4 bases of the junction left unmatched. The CDR3 runs 14 residues. CDR3 coding DNA: TGCAGCGGACCACTAGCGGGAGGGTCCTACGAGCAGTACTTC. Translating gives CSGPLAGGSYEQYF.

The rearrangement joins TRBV18 to TRBJ2-1; D may match TRBD1 or TRBD2 (6 bases each). This CDR3 has 15 amino acids. Germline V gene lookup returns CDR1 KGHSH and CDR2 LQKENI. V shed 3 bases and J shed 4 bases, with 13 bases lying between them. The CDR3 DNA follows: TGTGCCAGCTCACCTCTTCGGGGGCTGTACAATGAGCAGTTCTTC. Translated, it gives CASSPLRGLYNEQFF.

The chain links TRBV24-1 to TRBJ2-6; D remains unclear. The CDR3 loop spans 17 amino acids. V was pared by 2 bases and J by 2 bases, with 12 bases between. Germline values: CDR1 KGHDR, CDR2 SFDVKD. The CDR3 nucleotides read TGTGCCACCAGTGATTCCAAGAGGATGGCTGGGGCCAACGTCCTGACTTTC. Its translation: CATSDSKRMAGANVLTF.

The J gene is TRBJ2-4, the V gene TRBV29-1; D remains ambiguous. The CDR3 spans 10 residues. The ends were cut back, 6 bases at V and 7 bases at J, with 7 bases in the middle. The germline V gene encodes CDR1 SQVTM and CDR2 ANQGSEA. The CDR3 DNA reads TGCAGCGTGGTCGCCAACATTCAGTACTTC. It yields the protein CSVVANIQYF.

V is TRBV14 and J is TRBJ2-7; the D is unclear. Germline lookup yields CDR1 SGHDN and CDR2 FVKESK. Trimming shortened V by 1 base and J by 3 bases, and 4 bases separated the two germline ends. This CDR3 spans 12 amino acids. The CDR3 bases are TGTGCCAGCAGCCAAGTTGTCTACGAGCAGTACTTC. Translated, it gives CASSQVVYEQYF.

There are a few counts of this clone. This CDR3 is CASSLRTSGGARTGELFF. CDR3 in DNA: TGTGCCAGCAGCTTACGTACTAGCGGGGGGGCCCGAACCGGGGAGCTGTTTTTT. The chain joins TRBV7-2 to TRBJ2-2; TRBD2 matches at 13 bases. The junction had 8 bases not matched to a gene; V was cut back by 2 bases and J by 5 bases. The germline CDR1 and CDR2 sequences are SGHTA and FQGNSA. The CDR3 is made up of 18 amino acids.

The chain links TRBV9 to TRBJ1-3; the D gene is possibly TRBD1 (5 bases). The CDR3 covers 16 residues. Germline-derived CDR1 and CDR2 are SGDLS and YYNGEE. Between the trimmed V and J ends, which lost 3 bases and 0 bases, there was a span of 13 bases. The CDR3 sequence is CASSAGTGSSGNTIYF. CDR3 bases: TGTGCCAGCAGCGCAGGGACGGGGAGCTCTGGAAACACCATATATTTT.

The chain combines TRBV10-3 with TRBJ2-1, with 11 bases lining up with TRBD1. The CDR3 length is 15 residues. V trimming: 6 bases; J trimming: 7 bases; junction bases outside the gene matches: 8. The germline CDR1 and CDR2 sequences are ENHRY and SYGVKD. The DNA for the CDR3 is TGTGCCATCAGAGCTCAGGGACAGGGGGTGAATGAGCAGTTCTTC. Its protein is CAIRAQGQGVNEQFF.

A few counts support this clone. The J gene is TRBJ2-7, the V gene TRBV2; D ambiguous. The ends were cut back, 7 bases at V and 0 bases at J, with 13 bases in the middle. The CDR3 is 14 residues long. Germline lookup yields CDR1 SNHLY and CDR2 FYNNEI. The CDR3 reads CASIRATSSYEQYF. DNA of the CDR3: TGTGCCAGCATTCGGGCGACCAGCTCCTACGAGCAGTACTTC.

The chain joins TRBV2 to TRBJ2-6; possible D gene TRBD2, 6 bases. This CDR3 has 15 residues. The V and J ends lost 4 bases and 3 bases respectively, with 10 bases between them. Germline CDR1 is SNHLY and CDR2 is FYNNEI. In DNA form, the CDR3 reads TGTGCCAGCAGTGTGGGGGGACGTGGGGCCAACGTCCTGACTTTC. Residues: CASSVGGRGANVLTF.

As concerns this clone: The junction differs from germline at one of its ends, possibly a read error. The chain links TRBV5-6 to TRBJ2-3, with D tentatively TRBD1 (6 bases). In germline, CDR1 is SGHDT, CDR2 YYEEEE. The length of the CDR3 is 11 residues. The CDR3 protein is CASSLNGQTSF. In DNA, the CDR3 is TGTGCCAGCAGCTTGAATGGACAGACCTCCTTT.